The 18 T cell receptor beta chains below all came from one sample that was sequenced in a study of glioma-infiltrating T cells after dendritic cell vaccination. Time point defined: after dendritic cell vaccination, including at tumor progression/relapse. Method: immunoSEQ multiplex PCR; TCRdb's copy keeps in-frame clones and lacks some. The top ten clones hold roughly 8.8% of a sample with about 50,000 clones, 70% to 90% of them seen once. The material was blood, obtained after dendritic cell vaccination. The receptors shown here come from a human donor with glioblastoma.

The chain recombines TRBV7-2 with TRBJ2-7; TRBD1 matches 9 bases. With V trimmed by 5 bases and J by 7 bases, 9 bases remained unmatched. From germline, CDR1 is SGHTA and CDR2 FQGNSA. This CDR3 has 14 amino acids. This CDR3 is CASSATGGGREQYF. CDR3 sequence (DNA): TGTGCCAGCAGCGCGACAGGGGGGGGAAGGGAGCAGTACTTC.

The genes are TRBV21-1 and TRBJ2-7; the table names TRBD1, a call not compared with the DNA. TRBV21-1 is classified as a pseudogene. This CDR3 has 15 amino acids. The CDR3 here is CAIQKARDSSYEQYF. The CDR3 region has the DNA TGTGCCATACAAAAGGCCCGGGACAGCTCCTACGAGCAGTACTTC.

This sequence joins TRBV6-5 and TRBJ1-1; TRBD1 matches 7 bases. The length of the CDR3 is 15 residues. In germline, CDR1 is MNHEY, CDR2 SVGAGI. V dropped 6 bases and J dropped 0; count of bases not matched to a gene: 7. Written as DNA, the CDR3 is TGTGCCAGCAGGTCAACAGGGGCCCTGAACACTGAAGCTTTCTTT. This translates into CASRSTGALNTEAFF.

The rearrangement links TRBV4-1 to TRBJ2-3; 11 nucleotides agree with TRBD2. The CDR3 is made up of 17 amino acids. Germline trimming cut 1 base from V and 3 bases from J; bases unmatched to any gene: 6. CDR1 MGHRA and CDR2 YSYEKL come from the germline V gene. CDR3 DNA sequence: TGCGCCAGCAGCCAAGGCCGACTAGCGGGGATAACAGATACGCAGTATTTT. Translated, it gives CASSQGRLAGITDTQYF.

The CDR3 DNA is TGTGCCAGCAGCCCCGGGGGAGTTCCTGGGGCCAACGTCCTGACTTTC. Translating it yields CASSPGGVPGANVLTF. The chain joins TRBV7-2 to TRBJ2-6; a weak D match, TRBD2 (6 bases). The germline gives CDR1 SGHTA, CDR2 FQGNSA. There are 16 residues in the CDR3. Trimming stripped 5 bases from V and 2 bases from J, with 13 bases between.

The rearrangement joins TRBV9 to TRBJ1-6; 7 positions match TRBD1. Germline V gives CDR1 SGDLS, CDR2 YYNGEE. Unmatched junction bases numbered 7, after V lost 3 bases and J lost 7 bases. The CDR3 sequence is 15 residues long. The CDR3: CASSASTGPNSPLHF. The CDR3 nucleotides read TGTGCCAGCAGCGCCTCGACAGGGCCAAATTCACCCCTCCACTTT.

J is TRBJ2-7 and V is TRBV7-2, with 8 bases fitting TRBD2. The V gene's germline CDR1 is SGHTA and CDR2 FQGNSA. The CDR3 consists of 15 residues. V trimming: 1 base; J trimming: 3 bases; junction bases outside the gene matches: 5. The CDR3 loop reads CASSLEGGGRYEQYF. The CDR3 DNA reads TGTGCCAGCAGCTTAGAGGGCGGGGGGCGCTACGAGCAGTACTTC.

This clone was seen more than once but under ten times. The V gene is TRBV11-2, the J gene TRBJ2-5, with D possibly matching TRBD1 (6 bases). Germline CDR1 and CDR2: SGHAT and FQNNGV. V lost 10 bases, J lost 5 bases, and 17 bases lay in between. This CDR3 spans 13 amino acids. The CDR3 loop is CATRRWGPETQYF. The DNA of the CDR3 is TGTGCCACCCGGCGTTGGGGGCCGGAGACCCAGTACTTC.

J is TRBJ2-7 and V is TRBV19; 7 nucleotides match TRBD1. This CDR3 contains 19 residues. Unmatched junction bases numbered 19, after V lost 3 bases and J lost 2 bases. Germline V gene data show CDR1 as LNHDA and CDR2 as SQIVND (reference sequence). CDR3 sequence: CASSMVRNRGISPAYEQYF. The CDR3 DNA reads TGTGCCAGTAGTATGGTTCGGAACAGGGGAATATCGCCGGCCTACGAGCAGTACTTC.

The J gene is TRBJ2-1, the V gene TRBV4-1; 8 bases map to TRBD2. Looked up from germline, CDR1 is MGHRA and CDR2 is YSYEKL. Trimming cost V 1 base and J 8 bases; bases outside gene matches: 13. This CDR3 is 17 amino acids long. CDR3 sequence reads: CASSQVSSAGGPHEQFF. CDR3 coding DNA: TGCGCCAGCAGCCAAGTATCGTCGGCGGGGGGCCCACATGAGCAGTTCTTC.

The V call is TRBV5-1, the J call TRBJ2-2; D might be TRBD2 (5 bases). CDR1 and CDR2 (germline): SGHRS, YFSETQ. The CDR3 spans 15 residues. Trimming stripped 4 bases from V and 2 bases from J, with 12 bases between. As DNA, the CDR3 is TGCGCCAGCAGCGGTTTAGCGCAAAACACCGGGGAGCTGTTTTTT. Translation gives CASSGLAQNTGELFF. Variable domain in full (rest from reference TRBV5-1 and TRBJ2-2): KAGVTQTPRYLIKTRGQQVTLSCSPISGHRSVSWYQQTPGQGLQFLFEYFSETQRNKGNFPGRFSGRQFSNSRSEMNVSTLELGDSALYLCASSGLAQNTGELFFGEGSRLTVL.

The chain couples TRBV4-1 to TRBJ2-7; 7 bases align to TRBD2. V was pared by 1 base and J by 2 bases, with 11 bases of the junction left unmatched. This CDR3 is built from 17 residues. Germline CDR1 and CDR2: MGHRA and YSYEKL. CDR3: CASSQVLARDGTYEQYF. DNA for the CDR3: TGCGCCAGCAGCCAAGTACTAGCGCGGGACGGCACCTACGAGCAGTACTTC.

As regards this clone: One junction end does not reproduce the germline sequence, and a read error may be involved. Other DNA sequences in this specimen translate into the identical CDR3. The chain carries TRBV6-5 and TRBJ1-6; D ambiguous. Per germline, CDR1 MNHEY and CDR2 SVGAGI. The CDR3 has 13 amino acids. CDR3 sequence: CASTGGFNSPLHF. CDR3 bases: TGTGCCAGCACTGGAGGTTTTAATTCCCCCCTCCACTTT.

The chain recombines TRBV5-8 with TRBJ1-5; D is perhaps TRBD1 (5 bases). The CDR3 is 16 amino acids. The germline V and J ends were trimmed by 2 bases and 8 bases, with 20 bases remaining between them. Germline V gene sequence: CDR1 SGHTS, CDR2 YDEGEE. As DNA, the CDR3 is TGTGCCAGCAGCTTTAGGGGAGGATCCCGGGGTGAGCCCCAGCATTTT. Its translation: CASSFRGGSRGEPQHF.

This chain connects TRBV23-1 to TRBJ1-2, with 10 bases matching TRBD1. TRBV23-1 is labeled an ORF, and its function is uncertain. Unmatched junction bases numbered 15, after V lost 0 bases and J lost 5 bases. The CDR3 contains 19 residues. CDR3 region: CASSQSKAGQGQLGYGYTF. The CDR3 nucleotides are TGCGCCAGCAGTCAATCCAAGGCGGGACAGGGGCAGTTGGGTTATGGCTACACCTTC.

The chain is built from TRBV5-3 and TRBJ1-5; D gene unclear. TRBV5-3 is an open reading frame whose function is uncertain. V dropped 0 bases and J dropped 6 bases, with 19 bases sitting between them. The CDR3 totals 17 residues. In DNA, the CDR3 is TGTGCCAGAAGCTTGGGCGATACAACTCAGGTAGGTCAGCCCCAGCATTTT. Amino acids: CARSLGDTTQVGQPQHF.

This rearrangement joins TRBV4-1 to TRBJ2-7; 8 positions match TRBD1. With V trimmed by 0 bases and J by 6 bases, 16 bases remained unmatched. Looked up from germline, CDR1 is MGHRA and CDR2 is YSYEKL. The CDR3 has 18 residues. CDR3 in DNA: TGCGCCAGCAGCCAAGAAGATCCCCGGACAGGGATAGGTCGCGAGCAGTACTTC. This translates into CASSQEDPRTGIGREQYF.

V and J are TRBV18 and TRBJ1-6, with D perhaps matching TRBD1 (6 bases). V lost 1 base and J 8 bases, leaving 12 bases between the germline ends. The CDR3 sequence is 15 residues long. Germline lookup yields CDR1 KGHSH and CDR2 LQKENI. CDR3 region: CASSPRQGMDSPLHF. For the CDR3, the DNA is TGTGCCAGCTCACCACGGCAGGGGATGGATTCACCCCTCCACTTT. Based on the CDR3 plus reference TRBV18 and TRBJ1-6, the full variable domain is NAGVMQNPRHLVRRRGQEARLRCSPMKGHSHVYWYRQLPEEGLKFMVYLQKENIIDESGMPKERFSAEFPKEGPSILRIQQVVRGDSAAYFCASSPRQGMDSPLHFGNGTRLTVT.